These T cell receptor beta chains were read from a single sample in a study of T cell responses to AZD1222 COVID-19 vaccine. Assay: immunoSEQ multiplex PCR; the TCRdb copy retains only in-frame clones and omits some. The sample records about 150,000 clones, 80% to 95% being singletons. Specimen: peripheral blood, collected on day 0 of AZD1222 vaccination. The source of these receptors is an adult in good health. Both conserved end residues are part of each CDR3. The D gene is left open where the match is weak. A row's size may be missing; if present it is once, few, many or a size class.

J | D | V | size | CDR3 | DNA
TRBJ2-5 | - | TRBV19 | - | CASSMGLAETQYF | TGTGCCAGTAGTATGGGGCTAGCAGAGACCCAGTACTTC
TRBJ2-7 | TRBD1 | TRBV7-7 | - | CASSLARDSSYEQYF | TGTGCCAGCAGCTTAGCCCGGGACAGTTCCTACGAGCAGTACTTC
TRBJ2-2 | - | TRBV5-1 | - | CASSLRAMAAGELFF | TGCGCCAGCAGCTTGAGGGCAATGGCGGCCGGGGAGCTGTTTTTT
TRBJ2-1 | TRBD2 | TRBV4-1 | once | CASRASGGAYNEQFF | TGCGCCAGCAGGGCAAGCGGGGGGGCCTACAATGAGCAGTTCTTC
TRBJ1-5 | TRBD1 | TRBV5-1 | - | CASSPQGGGQPQHF | TGCGCCAGCAGCCCACAGGGGGGAGGCCAGCCCCAGCATTTT
TRBJ2-5 | - | TRBV4-1 | - | CASSQGPAQETQYF | TGCGCCAGCAGCCAAGGGCCAGCACAAGAGACCCAGTACTTC
TRBJ2-7 | TRBD2 | TRBV5-1 | - | CASSWDGLAGERFYEQYF | TGCGCCAGCAGCTGGGACGGGCTTGCGGGAGAGCGATTCTACGAGCAGTACTTC
TRBJ2-7 | TRBD1 | TRBV19 | - | CASSTTGTGLYEQYF | TGTGCCAGTAGTACTACCGGGACAGGGCTATACGAGCAGTACTTC
TRBJ1-1 | TRBD1 | TRBV29-1 | - | CSVVTGGGNTEAFF | TGCAGCGTTGTCACAGGGGGGGGGAACACTGAAGCTTTCTTT
TRBJ1-3 | - | TRBV29-1 | - | CSADTGLGNTIYF | TGCAGCGCTGATACTGGTCTTGGAAACACCATATATTTT
TRBJ2-5 | TRBD2 | TRBV12-3/TRBV12-4 | - | CASSRLAQETQYF | TGTGCCAGCAGTCGACTAGCCCAAGAGACCCAGTACTTC
TRBJ1-6 | - | TRBV23-1 | once | CASSQSAYNSPLHF | TGCGCCAGCAGTCAATCGGCGTATAATTCACCCCTCCACTTT
TRBJ2-7 | - | TRBV27 | - | CASSFSPSRNEQYF | TGTGCCAGCAGTTTTTCCCCATCTCGAAACGAGCAGTACTTC
TRBJ2-1 | TRBD2 | TRBV5-4 | - | CASSAEPGLADGEQFF | TGTGCCAGCAGCGCGGAGCCGGGACTAGCGGATGGTGAGCAGTTCTTC
TRBJ1-2 | - | TRBV6-2/TRBV6-3 | - | CASSHTATYGYTF | TGTGCCAGCAGCCATACAGCCACCTATGGCTACACCTTC
TRBJ1-4 | - | TRBV28 | - | CASITQGRGEKLFF | TGTGCCAGCATTACCCAGGGGAGGGGTGAAAAACTGTTTTTT
TRBJ1-5 | - | TRBV7-9 | - | CASSHMRFAKGLNQPQHF | TGTGCCAGCAGCCATATGCGGTTCGCCAAGGGGCTTAATCAGCCCCAGCATTTT
TRBJ2-3 | - | TRBV7-8 | - | CASSTRRTDTQYF | TGTGCCAGCAGCACCCGGCGGACAGATACGCAGTATTTT
TRBJ2-1 | - | TRBV7-2 | - | CASSLDWGPYNEQFF | TGTGCCAGCAGCTTAGACTGGGGGCCCTACAATGAGCAGTTCTTC
TRBJ1-3 | TRBD1 | TRBV7-2 | - | CASSLGQGANTIYF | TGTGCCAGCAGCTTGGGGCAGGGGGCAAACACCATATATTTT
TRBJ2-6 | TRBD1 | TRBV5-1 | - | CASTDRDSGANVLTF | TGCGCCAGCACGGACAGGGACTCTGGGGCCAACGTCCTGACTTTC
TRBJ2-7 | - | TRBV11-2 | - | CASSPTRRERGISYEQYF | TGTGCCAGCAGCCCGACCCGGCGGGAAAGGGGGATCTCCTACGAGCAGTACTTC
TRBJ1-5 | TRBD1 | TRBV12-3/TRBV12-4 | - | CASSFAGGQPQHF | TGTGCCAGCAGTTTCGCAGGGGGGCAGCCCCAGCATTTT
TRBJ2-1 | - | TRBV5-8 | - | CAERGNEQFF | TGTGCCGAGAGGGGGAATGAGCAGTTCTTC
TRBJ2-5 | - | TRBV3-1/TRBV3-2 | - | CASSHGGPGTQYF | TGTGCCAGCAGCCACGGGGGCCCTGGGACCCAGTACTTC
TRBJ2-3 | - | TRBV7-8 | - | CASSQLGSRVSTQYF | TGTGCCAGCAGCCAACTTGGGAGTCGAGTTTCTACGCAGTATTTT
TRBJ2-5 | - | TRBV2 | - | CASSDYGIQETQYF | TGTGCCAGCAGTGATTACGGTATCCAAGAGACCCAGTACTTC
TRBJ2-7 | - | TRBV5-1 | - | CASTPSGTTIYEQYF | TGCGCCAGCACCCCTTCCGGGACAACTATTTACGAGCAGTACTTC
TRBJ1-1 | - | TRBV5-4 | - | CASTLGGLDTEAFF | TGTGCCTCAACTCTCGGGGGATTGGACACTGAAGCTTTCTTT
TRBJ2-7 | - | TRBV19 | - | CASSRIWGKNYEQYF | TGTGCCAGTAGTAGGATATGGGGGAAGAACTACGAGCAGTACTTC
TRBJ1-5 | - | TRBV3-1/TRBV3-2 | - | CASSQTGGYQPQHF | TGTGCCAGCAGCCAAACGGGAGGCTATCAGCCCCAGCATTTT
TRBJ2-3 | - | TRBV30 | - | CAWSASPSGHTDTQYF | TGTGCCTGGAGTGCATCCCCCAGCGGGCACACAGATACGCAGTATTTT
TRBJ1-3 | - | TRBV5-1 | - | CASRMGVGGNTIYF | TGCGCCAGCAGAATGGGGGTCGGGGGAAACACCATATATTTT
TRBJ2-2 | - | TRBV11-2 | - | CASSINTGELFF | TGTGCCAGCAGCATAAACACCGGGGAGCTGTTTTTT
TRBJ1-1 | - | TRBV28 | - | CASSYAQLMNTEAFF | TGTGCCAGCAGTTACGCACAGCTAATGAACACTGAAGCTTTCTTT
TRBJ1-1 | - | TRBV27 | - | CASSLSGGRFGTEAFF | TGTGCCAGCAGTTTATCCGGGGGGAGGTTCGGGACTGAAGCTTTCTTT
TRBJ1-1 | TRBD1 | TRBV3-1/TRBV3-2 | - | CASSQQGAHTEAFF | TGTGCCAGCAGCCAGCAGGGGGCACACACTGAAGCTTTCTTT
TRBJ1-3 | - | TRBV6-6 | - | CASRLTDPGNTIYF | TGTGCCAGCAGACTAACCGATCCTGGAAACACCATATATTTT
TRBJ1-4 | TRBD1 | TRBV7-9 | - | CASSLGDRREKLFF | TGTGCCAGCAGCCTGGGGGACAGGAGAGAAAAACTGTTTTTT
TRBJ2-7 | - | TRBV21-1 | - | CASSRGLADYEQYF | TGTGCCAGCAGCAGGGGACTAGCCGACTACGAGCAGTACTTC
TRBJ2-7 | TRBD2 | TRBV28 | - | CASSLIGRDEQYF | TGTGCCAGCAGTTTAATAGGGAGGGACGAGCAGTACTTC
TRBJ1-1 | - | TRBV19 | few | CASSIQADTEAFF | TGTGCCAGTAGTATTCAGGCGGACACTGAAGCTTTCTTT
TRBJ1-3 | - | TRBV5-1 | - | CASSLAPGSSGNTIYF | TGCGCCAGCAGCTTGGCTCCGGGGTCCTCTGGAAACACCATATATTTT
TRBJ2-1 | - | TRBV11-3 | - | CASSLFTSNEQFF | TGTGCCAGCAGCTTATTTACGAGCAATGAGCAGTTCTTC
TRBJ2-7 | - | TRBV27 | - | CASSLQGGNEQYF | TGTGCCAGCAGTTTGCAGGGGGGCAACGAGCAGTACTTC
TRBJ1-5 | - | TRBV30 | - | CAWSEYSNQPQHF | TGTGCCTGGAGTGAATATAGCAATCAGCCCCAGCATTTT
TRBJ1-2 | TRBD1 | TRBV7-3 | - | CASSLGLSVVQGMAPGGYTF | TGTGCCAGCAGCTTAGGTCTATCTGTTGTACAGGGGATGGCTCCCGGGGGCTACACCTTC
TRBJ2-7 | - | TRBV7-9 | - | CASCPSGFYEQYF | TGTGCCAGTTGTCCGTCAGGGTTTTACGAGCAGTACTTC
TRBJ1-1 | TRBD1 | TRBV12-3/TRBV12-4 | - | CASSWTGFTEAFF | TGTGCCAGCAGCTGGACAGGGTTCACTGAAGCTTTCTTT
TRBJ2-7 | - | TRBV5-1 | few | CASSPRLGRNEQYF | TGCGCCAGCAGCCCAAGACTAGGTCGGAACGAGCAGTACTTC